Each of the 2 T cell receptor beta chains below was sequenced from the same sample in a study of T-cell reconstitution after alpha-beta-depleted transplantation in children. TCRbeta library construction was performed incorporating unique molecular identifiers. TCRdb processed the PCR reads anew with MiXCR; each CDR3 protein has one entry. The sample lists 60,000 to 100,000 distinct CDR3 sequences; 15% to 20% were seen once. Sequencing was performed on PBMCs, mostly from graft donor cells, taken 360 days after TCRalphabeta/CD19-depleted stem cell transplant. These TCRs come from a male patient aged 2 to 9 who had a stem cell transplant for acute lymphoblastic leukemia, so the T cells may come from the graft donor.

The J gene is TRBJ2-7, the V gene TRBV27, with TRBD2 matching 9 bases. This CDR3 has 13 amino acids. The germline V gene encodes CDR1 MNHEY and CDR2 SMNVEV (reference sequence). J lost 0 bases, V lost 11 bases, and 5 bases had no gene match. The DNA of the CDR3 is TGTGCCTCTTCTAGCGGGAACTCCTACGAGCAGTACTTC. Translation gives CASSSGNSYEQYF.

The chain uses TRBV4-1 and TRBJ2-7; D possibly corresponds to TRBD1 (5 bases). Trimming left V 1 base short and J 3 bases short, with 13 bases between. Germline assignment: CDR1 MGHRA and CDR2 YSYEKL. This CDR3 has 15 amino acids. The chain's CDR3 is CASSQVETVSYEQYF. In DNA, the CDR3 is TGCGCCAGCAGCCAAGTCGAGACAGTCAGCTACGAGCAGTACTTC.